A single sample gave rise to the 16 T cell receptor beta chains below, sequenced in a study of T cell responses to AZD1222 COVID-19 vaccine. Some clones are missing from TCRdb's copy, which holds only in-frame ones; the method was immunoSEQ multiplex PCR. This table has 85,000 to 130,000 clones, 80% to 95% appearing once. The sample was peripheral blood, taken 28 days after the second AZD1222 dose. The receptors come from an adult who received the AZD1222 COVID-19 vaccine.

The chain uses TRBV12-3 or TRBV12-4 and TRBJ2-1, with a possible D match to TRBD1 (6 bases). V was trimmed by 3 bases and J by 5 bases, leaving 8 bases between them. This CDR3 has 13 residues. CDR3 amino acids: CASSFEGDNEQFF. The CDR3 region has the DNA TGTGCCAGCAGTTTCGAGGGGGACAATGAGCAGTTCTTC.

The rearrangement uses TRBV28 and TRBJ2-3; the match to TRBD1 covers 7 bases. Per the germline V gene, CDR1 is MDHEN and CDR2 is SYDVKM. The CDR3 is 13 residues long. The ends lost 5 bases at V and 4 bases at J; junction bases unmatched: 3. The CDR3, as DNA: TGTGCCAGCAGTAGAGGGGGCCCAGATACGCAGTATTTT. Translation gives CASSRGGPDTQYF.

The chain recombines TRBV12-3 or TRBV12-4 with TRBJ1-2; D not resolved. The CDR3 has 11 residues. Deletions cut 1 base from V and 5 bases from J, with 2 bases between. CDR3 DNA sequence: TGTGCCAGCAGTTTAGAGTATGGCTACACCTTC. Protein sequence: CASSLEYGYTF.

J is TRBJ1-2 and V is TRBV9; tentatively, D is TRBD1 (6 bases). The CDR3 runs to 19 residues. V dropped 3 bases and J dropped 10 bases, with 34 bases sitting between them. The germline V gene encodes CDR1 SGDLS and CDR2 YYNGEE. The CDR3 protein is CASSAYDRSGEGGKTDYTF. The CDR3 DNA follows: TGTGCCAGCAGCGCTTATGACAGGTCGGGAGAGGGCGGGAAAACGGACTACACCTTC.

The rearrangement links TRBV12-3 or TRBV12-4 to TRBJ2-7; D is ambiguous. This CDR3 is built from 11 residues. V dropped 2 bases and J dropped 2 bases, with 1 base sitting between them. CDR3 loop: CASSLTYEQYF. As DNA, the CDR3 is TGTGCCAGCAGTTTAACCTACGAGCAGTACTTC.

As DNA, the CDR3 is TGTGCCAGCAGCCTCTCGGACAGCCTGGGGGCTGAGCAGTTCTTC. This sequence encodes CASSLSDSLGAEQFF. The chain recombines TRBV13 with TRBJ2-1, with D perhaps TRBD1 (6 bases). This CDR3 has 15 residues. Looked up from germline, CDR1 is PRHDT and CDR2 is FYEKMQ (reference sequence). Trimming cost V 5 bases and J 9 bases, with 20 bases left between them.

The chain is built from TRBV7-2 and TRBJ1-2; D perhaps matches TRBD1 (5 bases). The CDR3 extends over 15 amino acids. Germline loops: CDR1 SGHTA, CDR2 FQGNSA. Deletions cut 2 bases from V and 0 bases from J, with 10 bases between. CDR3: CASSLFSGANYGYTF. CDR3 sequence (DNA): TGTGCCAGCAGCTTATTCTCGGGGGCTAACTATGGCTACACCTTC. The variable domain in full, with the rest retrieved from reference TRBV7-2 and TRBJ1-2, is GAGVSQSPSNKVTEKGKDVELRCDPISGHTALYWYRQSLGQGLEFLIYFQGNSAPDKSGLPSDRFSAERTGGSVSTLTIQRTQQEDSAVYLCASSLFSGANYGYTFGSGTRLTVV.

The gene calls are TRBV7-2 and TRBJ2-3; 8 nucleotides match TRBD2. The CDR3 sequence is 15 residues long. Germline values: CDR1 SGHTA, CDR2 FQGNSA. The J segment lost 5 bases and the V segment lost 10 bases, leaving 14 bases of the junction unmatched. CDR3 DNA: TGTGCCACCAGGGCGTCGGGGGGGCCGGTAGATACGCAGTATTTT. This gives the protein CATRASGGPVDTQYF.

V gene TRBV29-1 combines with J gene TRBJ2-1; 12 bases map to TRBD2. The V segment lost 2 bases and the J segment 0 bases; nucleotides outside the gene matches: 5. CDR1 and CDR2 (germline): SQVTM, ANQGSEA. The length of the CDR3 is 17 residues. The CDR3 loop reads CSVESPSGGASYNEQFF. In DNA, the CDR3 is TGCAGCGTTGAAAGTCCTAGCGGGGGGGCCTCCTACAATGAGCAGTTCTTC.

V gene TRBV7-9 combines with J gene TRBJ2-5; possibly TRBD2 for D (6 bases). Deletions cut 5 bases from V and 7 bases from J, with 11 bases between. The CDR3 spans 12 residues. Germline loops: CDR1 SEHNR, CDR2 FQNEAQ (reference sequence). CDR3 bases: TGTGCCAGCAGCCCAACTAGCACGACCCAGTACTTC. Translation gives CASSPTSTTQYF.

The CDR3 nucleotides read TGTGCCAGCTCACCAGGGACAGCGGCCATGAACACTGAAGCTTTCTTT. Its protein is CASSPGTAAMNTEAFF. The V gene is TRBV18, the J gene TRBJ1-1, with 7 nucleotides matching TRBD1. V gave up 2 bases and J gave up 0 bases; unmatched junction bases: 6. The CDR3 is 16 amino acids. The germline gives CDR1 KGHSH, CDR2 LQKENI.

This rearrangement joins TRBV11-3 to TRBJ2-1; 8 positions agree with TRBD2. With V trimmed by 5 bases and J by 10 bases, 16 bases remained unmatched. Germline V gene data show CDR1 as SGHNT and CDR2 as YENEEA. This CDR3 has 16 residues. Written as DNA, the CDR3 is TGTGCCAGCAGCCAGGGCTCGTCTGGAGCGGGGGACGAGCAGTTCTTC. This translates into CASSQGSSGAGDEQFF.

This clone occurred once. The J gene is TRBJ2-7, the V gene TRBV3-1 (or the pseudogene TRBV3-2); the D gene is possibly TRBD1 (5 bases). Germline V CDR1 and CDR2: LGHDT, YNNKEL (reference sequence). Trimming removed 4 bases from V and 2 bases from J, with 24 bases in between. The CDR3 runs to 18 residues. CDR3 DNA: TGTGCCAGCAGCCGTCAACCCCTCAGAAGGGGCGAAACCTACGAGCAGTACTTC. Amino acids: CASSRQPLRRGETYEQYF.

The chain employs TRBV19 and TRBJ2-3, with a tentative D call TRBD2 (5 bases). Germline V lookup: CDR1 LNHDA, CDR2 SQIVND (reference sequence). Trimming took off 5 bases at V and 3 bases at J, with 12 bases between the two ends. This CDR3 contains 14 residues. CDR3 residues: CASSFTRGTDTQYF. Here the CDR3 DNA reads TGTGCCAGTAGTTTTACCAGAGGGACAGATACGCAGTATTTT.

This rearrangement joins TRBV4-1 to TRBJ2-7; 7 positions match TRBD2. Trimming cost V 1 base and J 4 bases; bases outside gene matches: 1. Germline CDR1 MGHRA, CDR2 YSYEKL. The CDR3 consists of 13 residues. CDR3 bases: TGCGCCAGCAGCCAAGTGGGAGGGTACGAGCAGTACTTC. Translating gives CASSQVGGYEQYF.

A few counts support this clone. The chain couples TRBV9 to TRBJ2-7, with D uncertain. V was shortened by 4 bases and J by 0 bases, with 14 bases between the two germline ends. The CDR3 has 15 residues. The germline gives CDR1 SGDLS, CDR2 YYNGEE. The CDR3 sequence: CASSPRTASSYEQYF. In nucleotides, the CDR3 is TGTGCCAGCAGCCCGAGGACGGCCAGCTCCTACGAGCAGTACTTC. Together with reference TRBV9 and TRBJ2-7, the CDR3 gives the full variable domain: DSGVTQTPKHLITATGQRVTLRCSPRSGDLSVYWYQQSLDQGLQFLIQYYNGEERAKGNILERFSAQQFPDLHSELNLSSLELGDSALYFCASSPRTASSYEQYFGPGTRLTVT.